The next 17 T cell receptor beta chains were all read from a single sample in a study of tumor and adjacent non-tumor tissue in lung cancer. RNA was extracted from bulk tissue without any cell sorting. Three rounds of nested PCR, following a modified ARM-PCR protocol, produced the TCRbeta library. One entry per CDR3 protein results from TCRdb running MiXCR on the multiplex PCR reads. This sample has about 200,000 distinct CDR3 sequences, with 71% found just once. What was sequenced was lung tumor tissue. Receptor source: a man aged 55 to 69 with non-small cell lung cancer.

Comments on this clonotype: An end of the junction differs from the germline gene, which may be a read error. CDR3 DNA sequence: TGCAGCGTTTTGGCCAGTAACACCGGGGAGCGGTTTTTT. Translation gives CSVLASNTGERFF. The J gene is TRBJ2-2, the V gene TRBV29-1; tentative D call: TRBD2 (5 bases). This CDR3 region has 13 residues. The germline V gene has CDR1 SQVTM and CDR2 ANQGSEA.

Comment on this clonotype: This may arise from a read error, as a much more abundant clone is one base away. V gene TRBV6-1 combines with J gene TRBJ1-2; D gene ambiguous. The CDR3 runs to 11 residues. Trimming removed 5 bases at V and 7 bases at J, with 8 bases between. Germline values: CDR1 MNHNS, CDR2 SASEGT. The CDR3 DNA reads TGTGCCAGCAGTCGGTCGTGTGGCTACACCTTC. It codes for CASSRSCGYTF.

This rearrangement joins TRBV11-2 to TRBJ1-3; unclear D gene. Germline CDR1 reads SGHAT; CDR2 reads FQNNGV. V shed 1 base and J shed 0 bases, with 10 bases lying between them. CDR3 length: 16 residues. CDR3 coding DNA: TGTGCCAGCAGCTTAGGGTGGGCCGACTCTGGAAACACCATATATTTT. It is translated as CASSLGWADSGNTIYF.

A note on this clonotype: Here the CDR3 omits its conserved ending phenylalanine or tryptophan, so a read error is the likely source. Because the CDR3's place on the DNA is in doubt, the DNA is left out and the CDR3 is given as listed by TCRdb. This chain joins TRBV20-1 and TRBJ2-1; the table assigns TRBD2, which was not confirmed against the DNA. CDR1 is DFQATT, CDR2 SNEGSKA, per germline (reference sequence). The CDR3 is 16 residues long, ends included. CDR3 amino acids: CSARDTSGPRYNEQFI.

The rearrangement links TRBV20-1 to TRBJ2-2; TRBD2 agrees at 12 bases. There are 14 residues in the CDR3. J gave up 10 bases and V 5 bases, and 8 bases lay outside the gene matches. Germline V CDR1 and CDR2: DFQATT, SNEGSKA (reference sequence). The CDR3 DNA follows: TGCAGTGCTTTAGGGACTAGCGGGTCCGTGGAGCTGTTTTTT. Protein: CSALGTSGSVELFF.

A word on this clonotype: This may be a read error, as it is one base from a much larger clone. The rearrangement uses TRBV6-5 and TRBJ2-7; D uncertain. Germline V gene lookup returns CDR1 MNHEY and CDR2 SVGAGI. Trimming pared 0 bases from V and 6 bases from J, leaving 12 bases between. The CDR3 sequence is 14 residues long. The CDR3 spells CASSYSPLTVEQYF. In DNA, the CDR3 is TGTGCCAGCAGTTACTCTCCCTTGACCGTCGAGCAGTACTTC.

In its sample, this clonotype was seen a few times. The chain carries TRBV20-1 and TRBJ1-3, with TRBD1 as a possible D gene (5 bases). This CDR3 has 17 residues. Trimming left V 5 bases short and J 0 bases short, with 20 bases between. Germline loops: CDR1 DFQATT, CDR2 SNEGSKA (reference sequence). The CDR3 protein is CSAPGSAGASSGNTIYF. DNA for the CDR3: TGCAGTGCTCCTGGCTCGGCCGGGGCCAGCTCTGGAAACACCATATATTTT.

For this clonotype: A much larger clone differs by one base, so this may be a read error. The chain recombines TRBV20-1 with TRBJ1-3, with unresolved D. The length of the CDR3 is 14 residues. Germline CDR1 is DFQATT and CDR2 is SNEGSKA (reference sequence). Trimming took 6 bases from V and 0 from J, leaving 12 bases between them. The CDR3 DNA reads TGCAGTGCATTCCACACCAGCTCTGGAAACACCATATATTTT. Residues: CSAFHTSSGNTIYF.

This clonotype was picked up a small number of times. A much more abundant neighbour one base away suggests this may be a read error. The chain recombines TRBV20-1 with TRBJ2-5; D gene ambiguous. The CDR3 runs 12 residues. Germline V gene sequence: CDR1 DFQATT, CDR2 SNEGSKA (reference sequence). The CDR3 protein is CSAGEWVETQCF. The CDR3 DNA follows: TGCAGTGCGGGCGAGTGGGTCGAGACCCAGTGCTTC.

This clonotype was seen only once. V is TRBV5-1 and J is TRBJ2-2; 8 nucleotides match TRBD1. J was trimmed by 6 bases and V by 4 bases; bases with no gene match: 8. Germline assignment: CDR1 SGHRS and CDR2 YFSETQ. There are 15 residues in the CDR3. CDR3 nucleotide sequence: TGCGCCAGCAGCGCCGACAGGGGAAACGCCGGGGAGCTGTTTTTT. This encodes CASSADRGNAGELFF.

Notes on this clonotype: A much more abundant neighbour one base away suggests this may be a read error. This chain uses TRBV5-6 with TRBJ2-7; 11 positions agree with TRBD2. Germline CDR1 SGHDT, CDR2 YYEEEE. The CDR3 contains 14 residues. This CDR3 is CVSSSTSGSYEQYF. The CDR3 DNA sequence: TGTGTCAGCAGCTCAACTAGCGGGAGCTACGAGCAGTACTTC. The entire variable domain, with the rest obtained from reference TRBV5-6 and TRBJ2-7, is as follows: DAGVTQSPTHLIKTRGQQVTLRCSPKSGHDTVSWYQQALGQGPQFIFQYYEEEERQRGNFPDRFSGHQFPNYSSELNVNALLLGDSALYLCVSSSTSGSYEQYFGPGTRLTVT.

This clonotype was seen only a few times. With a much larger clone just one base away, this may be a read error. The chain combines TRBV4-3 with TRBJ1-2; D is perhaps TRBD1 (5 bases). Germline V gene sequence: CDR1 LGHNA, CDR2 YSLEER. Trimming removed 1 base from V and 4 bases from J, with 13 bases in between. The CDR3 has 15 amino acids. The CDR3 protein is CASSQASGGGYGYTF. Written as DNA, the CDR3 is TGCGCCAGCAGCCAAGCATCTGGGGGTGGCTATGGCTACACCTTC.

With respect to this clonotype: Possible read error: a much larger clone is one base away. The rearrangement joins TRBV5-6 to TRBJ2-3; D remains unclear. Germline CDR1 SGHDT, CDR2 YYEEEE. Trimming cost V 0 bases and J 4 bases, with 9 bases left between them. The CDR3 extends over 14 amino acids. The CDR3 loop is CASSLAPASDTQYF. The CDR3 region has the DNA TGTGCCAGCAGCTTGGCCCCAGCCTCAGATACGCAGTATTTT.

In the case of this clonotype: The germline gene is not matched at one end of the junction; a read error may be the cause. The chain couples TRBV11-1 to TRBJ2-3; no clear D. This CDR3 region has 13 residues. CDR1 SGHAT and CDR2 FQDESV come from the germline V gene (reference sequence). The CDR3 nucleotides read TGTGCCAGCAGTCTTAAGGGCACAAATACGCAGTATTTT. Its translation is CASSLKGTNTQYF. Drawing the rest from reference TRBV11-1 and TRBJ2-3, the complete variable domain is EAEVAQSPRYKITEKSQAVAFWCDPISGHATLYWYRQILGQGPELLVQFQDESVVDDSQLPKDRFSAERLKGVDSTLKIQPAELGDSAMYLCASSLKGTNTQYFGPGTRLTVL.

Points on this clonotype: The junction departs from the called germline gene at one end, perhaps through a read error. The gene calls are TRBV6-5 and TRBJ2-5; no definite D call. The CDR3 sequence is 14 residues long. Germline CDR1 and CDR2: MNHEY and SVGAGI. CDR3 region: CASMEGLAEETLYF. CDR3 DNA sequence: TGTGCCAGCATGGAAGGGTTGGCCGAAGAGACCCTGTACTTC.

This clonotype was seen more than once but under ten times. In DNA form, the CDR3 reads TGCAGTGCCAAGGGGGGCGGGAGAGGGGCCAACGTCCTGACTTTC. Its protein is CSAKGGGRGANVLTF. The chain combines TRBV20-1 with TRBJ2-6; possibly TRBD2 for D (7 bases). This CDR3 is built from 15 residues. Germline assignment: CDR1 DFQATT and CDR2 SNEGSKA (reference sequence). V was shortened by 6 bases and J by 4 bases, with 16 bases between the two germline ends.

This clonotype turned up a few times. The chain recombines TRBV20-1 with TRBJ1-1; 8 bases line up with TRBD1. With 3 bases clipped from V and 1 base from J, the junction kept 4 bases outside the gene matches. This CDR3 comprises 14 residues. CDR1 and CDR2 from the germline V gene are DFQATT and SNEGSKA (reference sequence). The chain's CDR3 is CSARPTGGNTEAFF. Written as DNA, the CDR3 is TGCAGTGCTAGGCCAACAGGGGGGAACACTGAAGCTTTCTTT.